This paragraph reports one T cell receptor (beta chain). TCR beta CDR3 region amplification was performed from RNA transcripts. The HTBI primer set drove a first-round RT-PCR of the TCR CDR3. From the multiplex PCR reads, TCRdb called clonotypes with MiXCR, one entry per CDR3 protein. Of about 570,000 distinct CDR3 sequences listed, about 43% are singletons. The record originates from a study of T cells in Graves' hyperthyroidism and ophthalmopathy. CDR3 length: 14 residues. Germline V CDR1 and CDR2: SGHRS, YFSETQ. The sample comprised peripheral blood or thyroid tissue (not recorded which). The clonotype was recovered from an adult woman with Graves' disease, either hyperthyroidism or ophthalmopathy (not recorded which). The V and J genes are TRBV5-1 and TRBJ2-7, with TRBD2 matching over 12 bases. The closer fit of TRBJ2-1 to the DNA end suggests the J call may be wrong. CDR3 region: CASSTGLAGPEQFF. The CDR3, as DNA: TGCGCCAGCAGCACCGGACTAGCGGGACCTGAGCAGTTCTTC.